Here is one TCR beta chain with its context. This sample is part of a study of blood T cell repertoires in COVID-19. Study overall: Both acute and convalescent COVID-19 samples were obtained from the United States, Italy and Spain.

Generated by immunoSEQ multiplex PCR, the TCRdb table keeps only in-frame clones and is missing some. Of about 160,000 clones listed, over 65% were seen once; the top ten hold approximately 8%. The material sequenced was peripheral blood. The clonotype comes from a man aged 60 to 75 with acute or convalescent COVID-19.

CDR3 sequence (DNA): TGTGCCAGCAGTGAATGGGGAGCAGATACGCAGTATTTT. Translation gives CASSEWGADTQYF. The chain employs TRBV25-1 and TRBJ2-3; D might be TRBD2 (5 bases). The V gene's germline CDR1 is MGHDK and CDR2 SYGVNS. Between the trimmed V and J ends, which lost 1 base and 4 bases, there was a span of 6 bases. The CDR3 length is 13 residues.